The 29 T cell receptor beta chains in this list originate from one sample, sequenced in a study of blood T cell repertoires in COVID-19. The repertoire was sequenced with immunoSEQ multiplex PCR; TCRdb's copy has only in-frame clones and lacks some. The table has around 100,000 clones, around four fifths seen once. The specimen was peripheral blood. The receptors come from a man in his 70s with active or convalescent COVID-19.

This rearrangement joins TRBV19 to TRBJ2-7; 10 nucleotides line up with TRBD1. Germline trimming cut 2 bases from V and 4 bases from J; bases unmatched to any gene: 11. The V gene's germline CDR1 is LNHDA and CDR2 SQIVND (reference sequence). CDR3 length: 17 amino acids. CDR3 loop: CASSITGTGEFWYEQYF. The CDR3 DNA reads as TGTGCCAGTAGTATAACGGGGACAGGGGAGTTCTGGTACGAGCAGTACTTC.

The chain combines TRBV5-6 with TRBJ2-2; D not resolved. V shed 0 bases and J shed 4 bases, with 13 bases lying between them. CDR1 and CDR2 (germline): SGHDT, YYEEEE. The CDR3 sequence is 16 residues long. The DNA of the CDR3 is TGTGCCAGCAGCTTGGACGGCGATTCGGGCACCGGGGAGCTGTTTTTT. It yields the protein CASSLDGDSGTGELFF.

The rearrangement joins TRBV27 to TRBJ1-6; TRBD1 agrees at 8 bases. CDR1 is MNHEY and CDR2 is SMNVEV in the germline V gene (reference sequence). The CDR3 loop spans 15 amino acids. V trimming: 4 bases; J trimming: 6 bases; junction bases outside the gene matches: 5. This CDR3 reads CASSYGTGGNSPLHF. CDR3 nucleotide sequence: TGTGCCAGCAGTTACGGCACAGGGGGTAATTCACCCCTCCACTTT.

The chain couples TRBV27 to TRBJ2-1, with a weak D call TRBD2 (6 bases). CDR1 is MNHEY, CDR2 SMNVEV, per germline (reference sequence). V was clipped by 6 bases and J by 4 bases, with 22 bases between them. The CDR3 runs 17 residues. CDR3 in amino acids: CASSIPTGTGVYNEQFF. The DNA of the CDR3 is TGTGCCAGCAGCATACCTACCGGGACGGGAGTTTACAATGAGCAGTTCTTC.

The chain carries TRBV27 and TRBJ1-1; no reliable D call. Germline V gives CDR1 MNHEY, CDR2 SMNVEV (reference sequence). There are 15 residues in the CDR3. V was trimmed by 0 bases and J by 1 base, leaving 9 bases between them. The CDR3 nucleotides read TGTGCCAGCAGTTTATCGTGGGCGGGGAACACTGAAGCTTTCTTT. Protein sequence: CASSLSWAGNTEAFF.

The V call is TRBV29-1, the J call TRBJ2-7; TRBD1 is a possible D gene (5 bases). This CDR3 spans 12 amino acids. Between the trimmed V and J ends, which lost 5 bases and 0 bases, there was a span of 8 bases. Looked up from germline, CDR1 is SQVTM and CDR2 is ANQGSEA. CDR3 region: CSVTRDSYEQYF. CDR3 nucleotide sequence: TGCAGCGTTACCAGGGACTCCTACGAGCAGTACTTC.

The genes are TRBV6-5 and TRBJ2-2; TRBD2 matches at 8 bases. The CDR3 covers 16 residues. The germline gives CDR1 MNHEY, CDR2 SVGAGI. With 2 bases clipped from V and 4 bases from J, the junction kept 6 bases outside the gene matches. CDR3 DNA sequence: TGTGCCAGCAGTTACGCGATTGGGACTAGCACCGGGGAGCTGTTTTTT. Protein sequence: CASSYAIGTSTGELFF.

This clone turned up a few times. The rearrangement joins TRBV12-3 or TRBV12-4 to TRBJ1-1; tentatively, D is TRBD1 (5 bases). The CDR3 sequence is 13 residues long. V lost 4 bases, J lost 6 bases, and 12 bases lay in between. The CDR3 DNA reads as TGTGCCAGCAGTTCACAGGAGAGATCTGAAGCTTTCTTT. This sequence encodes CASSSQERSEAFF.

The chain employs TRBV6-5 and TRBJ1-5, with 8 nucleotides matching TRBD1. This CDR3 is 13 amino acids long. Germline CDR1 reads MNHEY; CDR2 reads SVGAGI. V was pared by 8 bases and J by 3 bases, with 3 bases of the junction left unmatched. The CDR3 here is CASGQGANQPQHF. The DNA of the CDR3 is TGTGCCAGCGGCCAGGGGGCCAATCAGCCCCAGCATTTT.

V and J are TRBV2 and TRBJ2-1, with 7 positions matching TRBD2. The V and J ends lost 3 bases and 0 bases, in that order; junction bases with no gene match: 5. The germline V gene has CDR1 SNHLY and CDR2 FYNNEI. There are 16 residues in the CDR3. CDR3 in DNA: TGTGCCAGCAGTGATCCTAGCGGTAGCTCCTACAATGAGCAGTTCTTC. Its protein product is CASSDPSGSSYNEQFF.

This clone showed up just once. The chain uses TRBV28 and TRBJ1-1, with 7 bases that match TRBD1. The germline V gene has CDR1 MDHEN and CDR2 SYDVKM. J was trimmed by 7 bases and V by 4 bases; bases with no gene match: 6. The CDR3 runs to 13 residues. As DNA, the CDR3 is TGTGCCAGCAGTTACCCGACAGGGTTTGAAGCTTTCTTT. Translated, it gives CASSYPTGFEAFF.

This clone has at least ten counts. The V call is TRBV5-5, the J call TRBJ1-4, with D possibly TRBD1 on 5 matching bases. CDR3 length equals 15 residues. Trimming left V 1 base short and J 8 bases short, with 15 bases between. Germline lookup yields CDR1 SGHKS and CDR2 YYEKEE (reference sequence). CDR3 sequence reads: CASSLIPGFGEKLFF. The CDR3 DNA sequence: TGTGCCAGCAGCTTGATCCCAGGGTTCGGAGAAAAACTGTTTTTT. The full variable domain, with the rest looked up from reference TRBV5-5 and TRBJ1-4, is DAGVTQSPTHLIKTRGQQVTLRCSPISGHKSVSWYQQVLGQGPQFIFQYYEKEERGRGNFPDRFSARQFPNYSSELNVNALLLGDSALYLCASSLIPGFGEKLFFGSGTQLSVL.

The chain joins TRBV19 to TRBJ2-7; 14 nucleotides align to TRBD2. The V gene's germline CDR1 is LNHDA and CDR2 SQIVND (reference sequence). Trimming took 4 bases from V and 0 from J; bases not matched to a gene: 5. The CDR3 sequence is 17 residues long. This CDR3 reads CASSRGTSGRLSYEQYF. In DNA, the CDR3 is TGTGCCAGTAGTAGGGGGACTAGCGGGAGACTCTCCTACGAGCAGTACTTC.

The V gene is TRBV12-5, the J gene TRBJ2-3; possible D gene TRBD2, 5 bases. In germline, CDR1 is LGHNT, CDR2 FRNRAP. The germline V and J ends were trimmed by 6 bases and 1 base, with 11 bases remaining between them. The CDR3 loop spans 14 amino acids. In DNA, the CDR3 is TGTGCTAGTGGGGGAGCGGCCGGCACAGATACGCAGTATTTT. This sequence encodes CASGGAAGTDTQYF.

The sample holds a few counts of this clone. The chain combines TRBV13 with TRBJ1-1; 8 positions match TRBD1. V lost 4 bases, J lost 0 bases, and 4 bases stayed unmatched. Germline assignment: CDR1 PRHDT and CDR2 FYEKMQ (reference sequence). This CDR3 comprises 15 residues. CDR3 loop: CASSSQQGVNTEAFF. The CDR3 nucleotides read TGTGCCAGCAGCTCTCAACAGGGGGTGAACACTGAAGCTTTCTTT.

The rearrangement uses TRBV19 and TRBJ2-7; a possible D gene is TRBD1 (5 bases). CDR1 and CDR2 (germline): LNHDA, SQIVND (reference sequence). V dropped 5 bases and J dropped 5 bases, with 16 bases sitting between them. The CDR3 sequence is 14 residues long. CDR3: CASSPNTGPDEQYF. Written as DNA, the CDR3 is TGTGCCAGTAGTCCCAACACAGGTCCCGACGAGCAGTACTTC.

This sequence joins TRBV25-1 and TRBJ2-1; 10 nucleotides match TRBD2. With V trimmed by 10 bases and J by 7 bases, 7 bases remained unmatched. This CDR3 has 13 residues. Germline V gives CDR1 MGHDK, CDR2 SYGVNS. CDR3 nucleotide sequence: TGTGCCACTACAGCGGGAGGGTCTAATGAGCAGTTCTTC. It encodes CATTAGGSNEQFF.

This clone was seen a single time. The rearrangement links TRBV5-1 to TRBJ2-5, with 9 bases lining up with TRBD2. Per the germline V gene, CDR1 is SGHRS and CDR2 is YFSETQ. This CDR3 has 17 residues. Unmatched junction bases numbered 10, after V lost 0 bases and J lost 4 bases. Here the CDR3 reads CASSLANLAGIPETQYF. The CDR3 region has the DNA TGCGCCAGCAGCTTGGCCAACCTAGCGGGGATCCCAGAGACCCAGTACTTC.

CDR3 in amino acids: CASRVGQGNQPQHF. The CDR3 DNA reads as TGTGCCAGCAGGGTGGGACAGGGCAATCAGCCCCAGCATTTT. This sequence joins TRBV28 and TRBJ1-5, with 8 bases fitting TRBD1. Looked up from germline, CDR1 is MDHEN and CDR2 is SYDVKM. V was pared by 6 bases and J by 2 bases, with 3 bases of the junction left unmatched. This CDR3 region has 14 residues.

V gene TRBV6-2 or TRBV6-3 combines with J gene TRBJ2-5, with TRBD2 identical over 13 bases. Per germline, CDR1 MNHEY and CDR2 SVGEGT. CDR3 length: 16 residues. V shed 5 bases and J 8 bases; nucleotides not matched to a gene: 11. CDR3 nucleotide sequence: TGTGCCAGCAGTACACGGACTAGCGGGGGCCTTGATACCCAGTACTTC. Residues: CASSTRTSGGLDTQYF.

This chain connects TRBV3-1 (or the pseudogene TRBV3-2) to TRBJ1-6; D may be TRBD1 (5 bases). The CDR3 contains 15 residues. The V gene's germline CDR1 is LGHDT and CDR2 YNNKEL (reference sequence). The V and J ends lost 2 bases and 4 bases respectively, with 9 bases between them. CDR3 nucleotides: TGTGCCAGCAGCCAACCCCAGGGTTATAATTCACCCCTCCACTTT. This sequence encodes CASSQPQGYNSPLHF.

This chain links TRBV4-3 with TRBJ2-5; TRBD2 is a possible D gene (5 bases). Germline V CDR1 and CDR2: LGHNA, YSLEER. Trimming took 0 bases from V and 3 from J, leaving 8 bases between them. The CDR3 spans 14 residues. Here the CDR3 DNA reads TGCGCCAGCAGCCAAGATCTCGGGAAAGAGACCCAGTACTTC. Its translation: CASSQDLGKETQYF.

The V call is TRBV4-3, the J call TRBJ2-7; D remains unclear. Germline values: CDR1 LGHNA, CDR2 YSLEER. The CDR3 is 14 residues long. Trimming removed 0 bases from V and 5 bases from J, with 11 bases in between. The CDR3 loop reads CASSQEGFQDEQYF. In DNA form, the CDR3 reads TGCGCCAGCAGCCAAGAGGGTTTCCAGGACGAGCAGTACTTC.

The CDR3 loop reads CASSLLGRDYEQYF. The CDR3 DNA reads as TGTGCCAGCAGCTTACTAGGACGGGACTACGAGCAGTACTTC. The J gene is TRBJ2-7, the V gene TRBV11-2; D is possibly TRBD2 (5 bases). Germline V gene data show CDR1 as SGHAT and CDR2 as FQNNGV. The CDR3 consists of 14 residues. Trimming stripped 2 bases from V and 3 bases from J, with 11 bases between.

The rearrangement joins TRBV28 to TRBJ1-2; the match to TRBD1 covers 8 bases. V trimming: 4 bases; J trimming: 3 bases; junction bases outside the gene matches: 7. The CDR3 has 15 amino acids. Per germline, CDR1 MDHEN and CDR2 SYDVKM. This CDR3 is CASSSGGRTDYGYTF. CDR3 DNA: TGTGCCAGCAGTTCAGGGGGCCGAACGGACTATGGCTACACCTTC.

This clone was observed a single time. The chain recombines TRBV7-6 with TRBJ2-3; 7 nucleotides line up with TRBD1. The CDR3 spans 15 residues. V lost 1 base and J lost 3; bases outside the gene matches: 4. The V gene's germline CDR1 is SGHVS and CDR2 FNYEAQ. Here the CDR3 reads CASSLEGARTDTQYF. CDR3 DNA: TGTGCCAGCAGCTTAGAGGGGGCGAGAACAGATACGCAGTATTTT.

CDR3 loop: CAAVGGRYEQYF. CDR3 DNA: TGTGCCGCCGTCGGAGGACGATACGAGCAGTACTTC. The chain couples TRBV30 to TRBJ2-7, with D tentatively TRBD2 (5 bases). CDR1 and CDR2 (germline): GTSNPN, SVGIG (reference sequence). This CDR3 has 12 residues. Deletions cut 8 bases from V and 4 bases from J, with 15 bases between.

The gene calls are TRBV6-5 and TRBJ1-2; D is possibly TRBD1 (5 bases). From germline, CDR1 is MNHEY and CDR2 SVGAGI. The CDR3 extends over 13 amino acids. V lost 3 bases, J lost 6 bases, and 11 bases lay in between. The CDR3 protein is CASSYQAGNGYTF. CDR3 nucleotide sequence: TGTGCCAGCAGTTATCAAGCAGGGAATGGCTACACCTTC.

The CDR3 sequence: CASSLTRTSGGGDTQYF. The DNA of the CDR3 is TGTGCCAGCAGTTTAACCAGGACTAGCGGGGGGGGAGATACGCAGTATTTT. J is TRBJ2-3 and V is TRBV27; 15 bases agree with TRBD2. CDR3 length: 17 residues. Germline V gene lookup returns CDR1 MNHEY and CDR2 SMNVEV (reference sequence). V lost 2 bases and J lost 5; bases outside the gene matches: 5.